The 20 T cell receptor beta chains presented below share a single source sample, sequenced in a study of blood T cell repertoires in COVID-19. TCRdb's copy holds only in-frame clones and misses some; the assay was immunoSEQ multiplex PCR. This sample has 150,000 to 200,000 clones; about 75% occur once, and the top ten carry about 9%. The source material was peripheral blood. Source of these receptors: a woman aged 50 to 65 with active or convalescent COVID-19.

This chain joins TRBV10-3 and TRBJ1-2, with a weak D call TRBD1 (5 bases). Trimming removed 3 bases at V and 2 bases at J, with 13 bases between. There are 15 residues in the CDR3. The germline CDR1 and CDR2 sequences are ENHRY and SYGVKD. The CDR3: CAISERAGQNYGYTF. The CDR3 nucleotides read TGTGCCATCAGTGAAAGGGCGGGGCAGAACTATGGCTACACCTTC.

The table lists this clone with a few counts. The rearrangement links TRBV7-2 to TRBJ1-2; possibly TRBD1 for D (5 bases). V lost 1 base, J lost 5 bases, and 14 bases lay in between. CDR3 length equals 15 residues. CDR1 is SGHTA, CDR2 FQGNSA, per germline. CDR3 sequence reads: CASSLGGTEGYGYTF. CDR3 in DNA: TGTGCCAGCAGCTTAGGCGGGACGGAGGGTTATGGCTACACCTTC.

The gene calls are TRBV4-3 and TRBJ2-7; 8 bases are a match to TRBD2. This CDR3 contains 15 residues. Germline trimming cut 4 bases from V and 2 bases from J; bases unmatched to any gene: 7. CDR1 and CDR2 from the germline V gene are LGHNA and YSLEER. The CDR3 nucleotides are TGCGCCAGCAGCCGATTAGGGACTAGTGCCTACGAGCAGTACTTC. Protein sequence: CASSRLGTSAYEQYF.

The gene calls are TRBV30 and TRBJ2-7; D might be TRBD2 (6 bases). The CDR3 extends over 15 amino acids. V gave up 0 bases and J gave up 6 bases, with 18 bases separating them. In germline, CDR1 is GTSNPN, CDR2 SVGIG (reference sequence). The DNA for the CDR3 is TGTGCCTGGAGTGTTGGACTCGGAGGGATGCGCGAGCAGTACTTC. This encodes CAWSVGLGGMREQYF. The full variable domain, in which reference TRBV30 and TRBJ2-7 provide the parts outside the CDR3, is SQTIHQWPATLVQPVGSPLSLECTVEGTSNPNLYWYRQAAGRGLQLLFYSVGIGQISSEVPQNLSASRPQDRQFILSSKKLLLSDSGFYLCAWSVGLGGMREQYFGPGTRLTVT.

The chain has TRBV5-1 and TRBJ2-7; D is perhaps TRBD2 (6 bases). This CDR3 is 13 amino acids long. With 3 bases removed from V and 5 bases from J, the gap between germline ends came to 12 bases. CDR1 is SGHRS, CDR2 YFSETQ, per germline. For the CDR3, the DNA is TGCGCCAGCAGCTCCGGGACTCAAAACGAGCAGTACTTC. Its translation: CASSSGTQNEQYF.

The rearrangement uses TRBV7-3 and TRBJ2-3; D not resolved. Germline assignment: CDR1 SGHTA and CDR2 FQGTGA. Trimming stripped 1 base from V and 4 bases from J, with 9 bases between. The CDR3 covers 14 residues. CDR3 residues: CASSLSAHADTQYF. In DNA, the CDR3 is TGTGCCAGCAGCTTAAGCGCCCACGCAGATACGCAGTATTTT.

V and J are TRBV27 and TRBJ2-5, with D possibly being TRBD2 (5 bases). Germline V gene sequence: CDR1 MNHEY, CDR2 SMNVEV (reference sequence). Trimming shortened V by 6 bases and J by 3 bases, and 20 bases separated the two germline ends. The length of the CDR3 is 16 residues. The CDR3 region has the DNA TGTGCCAGCAGGCCCCAACTAGGCCCCAAGAAAGAGACCCAGTACTTC. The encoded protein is CASRPQLGPKKETQYF.

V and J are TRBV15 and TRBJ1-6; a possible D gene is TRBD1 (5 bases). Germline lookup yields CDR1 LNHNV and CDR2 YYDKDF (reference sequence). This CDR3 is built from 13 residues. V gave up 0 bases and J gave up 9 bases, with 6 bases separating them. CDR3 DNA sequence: TGTGCCACCAGCAGAGATACAGGTTCACCCCTCCACTTT. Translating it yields CATSRDTGSPLHF.

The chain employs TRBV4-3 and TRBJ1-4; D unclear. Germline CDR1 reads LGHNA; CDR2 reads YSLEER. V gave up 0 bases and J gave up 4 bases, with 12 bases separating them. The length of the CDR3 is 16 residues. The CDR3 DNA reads TGCGCCAGCAGCCAAGATCGAAACAGTCTTAATGAAAAACTGTTTTTT. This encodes CASSQDRNSLNEKLFF.

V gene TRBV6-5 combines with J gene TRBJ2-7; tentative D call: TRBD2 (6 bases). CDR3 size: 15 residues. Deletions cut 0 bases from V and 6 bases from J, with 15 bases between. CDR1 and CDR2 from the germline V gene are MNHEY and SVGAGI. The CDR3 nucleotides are TGTGCCAGCAGTTACTCGGGACTGAAGGATGTCGAGCAGTACTTC. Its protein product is CASSYSGLKDVEQYF.

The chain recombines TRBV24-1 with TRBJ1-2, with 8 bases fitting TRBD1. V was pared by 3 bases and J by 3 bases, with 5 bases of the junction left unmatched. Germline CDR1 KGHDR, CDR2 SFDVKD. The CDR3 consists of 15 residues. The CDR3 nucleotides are TGTGCCACCAGTGATCCAAAACAGGGGGACTATGGCTACACCTTC. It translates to CATSDPKQGDYGYTF.

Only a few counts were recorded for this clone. The CDR3, as DNA: TGTGCCAGCAGCCAGGGGACTGAGGGTAGGAACACCATATATTTT. Its protein product is CASSQGTEGRNTIYF. The chain carries TRBV4-2 and TRBJ1-3; D may be TRBD1 (5 bases). The CDR3 length is 15 residues. The V end lost 3 bases, the J end lost 7 bases, and 16 bases lay between the germline ends. Germline lookup yields CDR1 LGHNA and CDR2 YNFKEQ.

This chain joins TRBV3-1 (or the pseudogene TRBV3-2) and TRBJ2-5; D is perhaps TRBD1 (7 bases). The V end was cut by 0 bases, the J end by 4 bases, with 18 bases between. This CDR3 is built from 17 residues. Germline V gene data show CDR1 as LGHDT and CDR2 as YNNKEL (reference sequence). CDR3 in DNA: TGTGCCAGCAGCCAAGAGGGAGGCGAGACAGGGATAGAGACCCAGTACTTC. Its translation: CASSQEGGETGIETQYF.

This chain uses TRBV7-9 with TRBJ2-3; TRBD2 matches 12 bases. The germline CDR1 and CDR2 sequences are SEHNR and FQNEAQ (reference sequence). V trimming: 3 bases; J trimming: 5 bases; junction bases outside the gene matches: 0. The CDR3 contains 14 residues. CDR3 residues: CASSLGLAGDTQYF. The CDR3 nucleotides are TGTGCCAGCAGCTTGGGACTAGCGGGAGATACGCAGTATTTT.

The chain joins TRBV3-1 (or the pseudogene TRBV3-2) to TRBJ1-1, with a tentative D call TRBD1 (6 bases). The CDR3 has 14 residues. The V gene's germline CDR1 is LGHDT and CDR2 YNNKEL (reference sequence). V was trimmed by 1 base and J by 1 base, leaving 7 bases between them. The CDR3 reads CASSQGGQNTEAFF. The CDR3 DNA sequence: TGTGCCAGCAGCCAAGGGGGGCAGAACACTGAAGCTTTCTTT.

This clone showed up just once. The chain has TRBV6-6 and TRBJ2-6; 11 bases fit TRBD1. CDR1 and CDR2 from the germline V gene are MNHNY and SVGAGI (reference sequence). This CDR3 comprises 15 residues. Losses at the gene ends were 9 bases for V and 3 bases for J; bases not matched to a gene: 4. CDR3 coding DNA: TGTGCCAGTGGACAGGGGGCGGGTGGGGCCAACGTCCTGACTTTC. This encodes CASGQGAGGANVLTF.

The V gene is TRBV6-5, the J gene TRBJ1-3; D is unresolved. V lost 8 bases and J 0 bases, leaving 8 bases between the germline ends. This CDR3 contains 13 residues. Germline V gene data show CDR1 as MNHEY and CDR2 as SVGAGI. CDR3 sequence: CASGPYSGNTIYF. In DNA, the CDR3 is TGTGCCAGCGGGCCTTACTCTGGAAACACCATATATTTT.

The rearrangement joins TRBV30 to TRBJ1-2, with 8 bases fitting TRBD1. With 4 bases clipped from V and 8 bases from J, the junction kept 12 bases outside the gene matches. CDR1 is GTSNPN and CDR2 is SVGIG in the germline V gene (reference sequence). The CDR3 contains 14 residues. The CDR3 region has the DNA TGTGCCTGGATTCGACAAGGACAGGGACGGGGCTACACCTTC. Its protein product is CAWIRQGQGRGYTF.

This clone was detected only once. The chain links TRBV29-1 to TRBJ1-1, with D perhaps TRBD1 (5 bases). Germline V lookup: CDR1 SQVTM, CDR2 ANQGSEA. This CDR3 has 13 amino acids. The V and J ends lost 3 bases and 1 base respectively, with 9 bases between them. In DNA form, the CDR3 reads TGCAGCGTTGATCCAGGGTCGAACACTGAAGCTTTCTTT. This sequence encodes CSVDPGSNTEAFF. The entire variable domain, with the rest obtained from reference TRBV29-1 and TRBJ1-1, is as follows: SAVISQKPSRDICQRGTSLTIQCQVDSQVTMMFWYRQQPGQSLTLIATANQGSEATYESGFVIDKFPISRPNLTFSTLTVSNMSPEDSSIYLCSVDPGSNTEAFFGQGTRLTVV.

CDR3 amino acids: CASSFRGEQFF. Written as DNA, the CDR3 is TGTGCCAGCAGCTTTCGAGGAGAGCAGTTCTTC. J is TRBJ2-1 and V is TRBV5-6; no definite D call. Between the trimmed V and J ends, which lost 2 bases and 10 bases, there was a span of 7 bases. The CDR3 runs to 11 residues. Germline CDR1 SGHDT, CDR2 YYEEEE.